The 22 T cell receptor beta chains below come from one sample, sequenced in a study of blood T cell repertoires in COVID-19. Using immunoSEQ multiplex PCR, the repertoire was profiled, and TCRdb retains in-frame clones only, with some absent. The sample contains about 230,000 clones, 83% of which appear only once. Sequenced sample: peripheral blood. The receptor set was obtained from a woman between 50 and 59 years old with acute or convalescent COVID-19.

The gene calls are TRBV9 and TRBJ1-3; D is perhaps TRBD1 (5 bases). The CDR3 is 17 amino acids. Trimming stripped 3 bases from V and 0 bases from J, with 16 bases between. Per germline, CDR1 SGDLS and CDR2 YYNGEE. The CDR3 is CASSGGVSTSSGNTIYF. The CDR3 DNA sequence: TGTGCCAGCAGCGGGGGGGTGTCCACGAGCTCTGGAAACACCATATATTTT.

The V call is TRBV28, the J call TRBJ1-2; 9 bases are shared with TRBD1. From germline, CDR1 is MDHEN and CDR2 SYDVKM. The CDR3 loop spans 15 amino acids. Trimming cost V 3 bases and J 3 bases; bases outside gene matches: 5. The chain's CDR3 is CASSLGQGTDYGYTF. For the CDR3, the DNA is TGTGCCAGCAGTTTGGGACAGGGCACGGACTATGGCTACACCTTC.

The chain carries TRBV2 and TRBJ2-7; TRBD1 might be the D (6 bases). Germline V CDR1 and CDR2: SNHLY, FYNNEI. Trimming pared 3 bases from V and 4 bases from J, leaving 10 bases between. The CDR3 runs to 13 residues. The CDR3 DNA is TGTGCCAGCAGTGACAACAGGGCTTACGAGCAGTACTTC. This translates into CASSDNRAYEQYF.

CDR3 sequence: CASIASGSYEQYF. DNA of the CDR3: TGTGCCAGCATTGCTAGCGGGAGCTACGAGCAGTACTTC. The gene calls are TRBV2 and TRBJ2-7; 10 positions match TRBD2. V lost 7 bases, J lost 3 bases, and 3 bases stayed unmatched. CDR3 length: 13 amino acids. Germline CDR1 and CDR2: SNHLY and FYNNEI. Using reference TRBV2 and TRBJ2-7 for the parts outside the CDR3, the full variable domain is EPEVTQTPSHQVTQMGQEVILRCVPISNHLYFYWYRQILGQKVEFLVSFYNNEISEKSEIFDDQFSVERPDGSNFTLKIRSTKLEDSAMYFCASIASGSYEQYFGPGTRLTVT.

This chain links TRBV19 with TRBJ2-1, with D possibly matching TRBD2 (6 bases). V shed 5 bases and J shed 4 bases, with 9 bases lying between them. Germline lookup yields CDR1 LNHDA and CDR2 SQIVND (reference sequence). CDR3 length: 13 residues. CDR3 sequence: CASSPTSYNEQFF. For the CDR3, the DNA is TGTGCCAGTAGTCCGACTAGTTACAATGAGCAGTTCTTC.

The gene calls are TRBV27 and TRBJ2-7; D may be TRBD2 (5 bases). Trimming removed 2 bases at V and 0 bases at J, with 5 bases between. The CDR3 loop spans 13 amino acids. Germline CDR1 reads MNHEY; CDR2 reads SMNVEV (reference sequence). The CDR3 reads CASSLEGSYEQYF. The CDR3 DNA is TGTGCCAGCAGTTTAGAGGGCTCCTACGAGCAGTACTTC.

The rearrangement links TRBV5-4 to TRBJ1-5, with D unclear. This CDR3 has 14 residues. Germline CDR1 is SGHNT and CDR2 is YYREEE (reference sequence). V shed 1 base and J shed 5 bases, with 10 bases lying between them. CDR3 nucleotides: TGTGCCAGCAGCTTGAACGGTCGGGATCAGCCCCAGCATTTT. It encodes CASSLNGRDQPQHF.

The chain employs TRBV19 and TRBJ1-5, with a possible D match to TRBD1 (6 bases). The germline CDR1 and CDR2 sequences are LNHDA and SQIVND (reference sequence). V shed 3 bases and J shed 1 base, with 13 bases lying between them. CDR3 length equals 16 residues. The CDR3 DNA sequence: TGTGCCAGTAGTATCGTCGCAGGGACAAGCAATCAGCCCCAGCATTTT. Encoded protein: CASSIVAGTSNQPQHF.

DNA of the CDR3: TGCAGCGTTGTGACAGGACCCCATCAGCCCCAGCATTTT. Translated, it gives CSVVTGPHQPQHF. This chain connects TRBV29-1 to TRBJ1-5, with a possible D match to TRBD1 (6 bases). V was shortened by 4 bases and J by 5 bases, with 12 bases between the two germline ends. The germline gives CDR1 SQVTM, CDR2 ANQGSEA. This CDR3 has 13 amino acids. Combining the CDR3 with reference TRBV29-1 and TRBJ1-5 gives the whole variable domain SAVISQKPSRDICQRGTSLTIQCQVDSQVTMMFWYRQQPGQSLTLIATANQGSEATYESGFVIDKFPISRPNLTFSTLTVSNMSPEDSSIYLCSVVTGPHQPQHFGDGTRLSIL.

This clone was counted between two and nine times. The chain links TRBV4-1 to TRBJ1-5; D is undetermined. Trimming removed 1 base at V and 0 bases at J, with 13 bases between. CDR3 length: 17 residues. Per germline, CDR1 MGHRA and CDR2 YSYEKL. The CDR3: CASSQGVLAPSNQPQHF. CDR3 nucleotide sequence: TGCGCCAGCAGCCAAGGTGTCCTGGCCCCTAGCAATCAGCCCCAGCATTTT.

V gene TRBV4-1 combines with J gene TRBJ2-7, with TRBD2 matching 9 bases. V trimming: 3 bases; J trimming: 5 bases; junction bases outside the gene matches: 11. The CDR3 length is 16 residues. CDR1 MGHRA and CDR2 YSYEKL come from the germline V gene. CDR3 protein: CASSHPSPSGNDEQYF. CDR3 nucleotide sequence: TGCGCCAGCAGCCATCCATCTCCTAGCGGGAATGACGAGCAGTACTTC.

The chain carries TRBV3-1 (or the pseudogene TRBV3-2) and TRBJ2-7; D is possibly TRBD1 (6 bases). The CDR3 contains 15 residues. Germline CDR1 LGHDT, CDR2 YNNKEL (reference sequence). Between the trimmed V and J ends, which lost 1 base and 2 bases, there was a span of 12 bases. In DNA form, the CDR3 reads TGTGCCAGCAGCCAAGGGACAGCGTCTACCTACGAGCAGTACTTC. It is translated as CASSQGTASTYEQYF.

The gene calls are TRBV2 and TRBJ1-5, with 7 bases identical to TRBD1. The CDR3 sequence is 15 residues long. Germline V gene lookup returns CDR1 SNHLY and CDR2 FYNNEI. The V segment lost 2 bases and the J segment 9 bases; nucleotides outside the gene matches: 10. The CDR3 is CASSEKGQGVWPQHF. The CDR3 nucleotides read TGTGCCAGCAGTGAAAAAGGTCAGGGGGTTTGGCCCCAGCATTTT.

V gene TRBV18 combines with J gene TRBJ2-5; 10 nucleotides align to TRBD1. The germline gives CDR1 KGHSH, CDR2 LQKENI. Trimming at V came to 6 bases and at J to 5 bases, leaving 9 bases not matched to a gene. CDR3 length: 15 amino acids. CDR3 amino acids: CASSADRGIWETQYF. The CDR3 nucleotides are TGTGCCAGCTCGGCGGACAGGGGGATTTGGGAGACCCAGTACTTC.

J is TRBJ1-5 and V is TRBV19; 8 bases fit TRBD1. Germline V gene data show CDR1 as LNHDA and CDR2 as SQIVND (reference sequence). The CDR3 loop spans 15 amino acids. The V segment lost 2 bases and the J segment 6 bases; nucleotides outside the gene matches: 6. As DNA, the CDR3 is TGTGCCAGTAGTATACCAGCAGGGGGCGTTCAGCCCCAGCATTTT. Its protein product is CASSIPAGGVQPQHF.

CDR3 amino acids: CASSIDGGVNQPQHF. The CDR3 nucleotides read TGTGCCAGTAGTATAGATGGGGGGGTCAATCAGCCCCAGCATTTT. The V call is TRBV19, the J call TRBJ1-5; possible D gene TRBD1, 5 bases. Between the trimmed V and J ends, which lost 0 bases and 3 bases, there was a span of 9 bases. The CDR3 spans 15 residues. Germline V lookup: CDR1 LNHDA, CDR2 SQIVND (reference sequence).

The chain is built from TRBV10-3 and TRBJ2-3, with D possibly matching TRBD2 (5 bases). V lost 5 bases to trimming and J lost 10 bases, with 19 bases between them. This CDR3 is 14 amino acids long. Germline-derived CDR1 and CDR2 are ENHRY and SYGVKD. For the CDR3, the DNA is TGTGCCATCAGTCCTGACCCCGGGGAGAGGGCGCAGTATTTT. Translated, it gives CAISPDPGERAQYF.

The CDR3 protein is CASSPTSGPYEQYF. The CDR3 DNA follows: TGTGCCAGCAGCCCCACTAGCGGTCCCTACGAGCAGTACTTC. J is TRBJ2-7 and V is TRBV14, with 8 bases fitting TRBD2. The V and J ends lost 4 bases and 2 bases, in that order; junction bases with no gene match: 4. The CDR3 is 14 residues long. Looked up from germline, CDR1 is SGHDN and CDR2 is FVKESK.

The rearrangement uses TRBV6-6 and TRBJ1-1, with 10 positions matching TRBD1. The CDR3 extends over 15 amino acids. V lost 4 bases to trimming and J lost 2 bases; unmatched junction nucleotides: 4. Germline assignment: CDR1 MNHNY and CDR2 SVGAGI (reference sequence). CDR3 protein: CASSWGDRGNTEAFF. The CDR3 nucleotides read TGTGCCAGCAGTTGGGGGGACAGGGGCAACACTGAAGCTTTCTTT.

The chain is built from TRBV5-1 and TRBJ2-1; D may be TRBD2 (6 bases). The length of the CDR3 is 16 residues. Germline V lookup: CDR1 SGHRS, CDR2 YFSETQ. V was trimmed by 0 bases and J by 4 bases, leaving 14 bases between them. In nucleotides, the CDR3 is TGCGCCAGCAGCTTGGCCCCGGGACTGGTGTACAATGAGCAGTTCTTC. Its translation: CASSLAPGLVYNEQFF.

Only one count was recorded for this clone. The CDR3 sequence: CASSRQGASLHF. The DNA of the CDR3 is TGTGCCAGCAGCAGACAGGGGGCGTCCCTCCACTTT. The genes are TRBV12-3 or TRBV12-4 and TRBJ1-6, with 10 bases aligning to TRBD1. The J segment lost 14 bases and the V segment lost 6 bases, leaving 4 bases of the junction unmatched. CDR3 length: 12 amino acids.

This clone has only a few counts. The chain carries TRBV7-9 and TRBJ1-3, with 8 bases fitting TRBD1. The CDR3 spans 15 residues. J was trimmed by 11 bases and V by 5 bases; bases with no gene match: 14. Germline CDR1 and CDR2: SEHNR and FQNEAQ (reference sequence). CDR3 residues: CASSRRTGKSESIYF. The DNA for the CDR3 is TGTGCCAGCAGCCGACGGACAGGGAAATCAGAGTCCATATATTTT.